Listed below are T cell receptor beta chains from one sample, sequenced in a study of response to subunit inactivated influenza vaccine. TCRdb recomputed calls from the RT-PCR reads with MiXCR, one row per CDR3 protein. The sample lists 630,000 or so distinct CDR3 sequences, less than 20% occurring once. This sample comprised PBMCs from blood, obtained less than 13 days after vaccination. These receptors were collected from a man aged 50-59 years who received an inactivated influenza vaccine. CDR3s include the opening cysteine and the closing phenylalanine or tryptophan. Each record gives: D gene, J gene, V gene, clone size, CDR3 protein, CDR3 DNA. A D gene is named only where the DNA matches it firmly. Part of the rows lack a size; the others show once, few, many or a class for expanded clones.

D gene: -; J gene: TRBJ1-1; V gene: TRBV29-1; clone size: -; CDR3 protein: CSVETGWTEAFF; CDR3 DNA: TGCAGCGTTGAAACAGGGTGGACTGAAGCTTTCTTT
D gene: TRBD2; J gene: TRBJ2-7; V gene: TRBV5-6; clone size: few; CDR3 protein: CASSLGTSGRNEQYF; CDR3 DNA: TGTGCCAGCAGCTTGGGGACTAGCGGGAGAAACGAGCAGTACTTC
D gene: -; J gene: TRBJ1-1; V gene: TRBV6-5; clone size: -; CDR3 protein: CASYSGDFEAFF; CDR3 DNA: TGTGCCAGTTACAGCGGAGATTTTGAAGCTTTCTTT
D gene: -; J gene: TRBJ2-7; V gene: TRBV12-3/TRBV12-4; clone size: many; CDR3 protein: CASSLDGGSYEQYF; CDR3 DNA: TGTGCCAGCAGTTTGGACGGTGGCTCCTACGAGCAGTACTTC
D gene: -; J gene: TRBJ2-1; V gene: TRBV6-2/TRBV6-3; clone size: many; CDR3 protein: CASTSLVSSYNEQFF; CDR3 DNA: TGTGCCAGCACCTCCTTGGTTAGCTCCTACAATGAGCAGTTCTTC
D gene: -; J gene: TRBJ2-5; V gene: TRBV20-1; clone size: -; CDR3 protein: CSARPTSSRETQYF; CDR3 DNA: TGCAGTGCTAGACCCACTAGCTCGCGCGAGACCCAGTACTTC
D gene: -; J gene: TRBJ2-7; V gene: TRBV27; clone size: few; CDR3 protein: CASSLQVGFSYEQYF; CDR3 DNA: TGTGCCAGCAGCTTACAAGTAGGGTTCTCCTACGAGCAGTACTTC
D gene: TRBD1; J gene: TRBJ2-5; V gene: TRBV5-1; clone size: few; CDR3 protein: CASSFTTGTGEETQYF; CDR3 DNA: TGCGCCAGCAGCTTTACAACCGGGACAGGGGAAGAGACCCAGTACTTC
D gene: -; J gene: TRBJ1-5; V gene: TRBV24-1; clone size: few; CDR3 protein: CATSDPIEGNQPQHF; CDR3 DNA: TGTGCCACCAGTGATCCGATTGAGGGCAATCAGCCCCAGCATTTT
D gene: -; J gene: TRBJ2-3; V gene: TRBV12-3/TRBV12-4; clone size: few; CDR3 protein: CASRLSTTDTQYF; CDR3 DNA: TGTGCCAGCAGGCTATCAACAACAGATACGCAGTATTTT
D gene: TRBD1; J gene: TRBJ1-1; V gene: TRBV7-2; clone size: -; CDR3 protein: CASSVYRDRVSEAFF; CDR3 DNA: TGTGCCAGCAGCGTCTACCGGGACAGGGTCTCTGAAGCTTTCTTT
D gene: -; J gene: TRBJ2-5; V gene: TRBV6-2/TRBV6-3; clone size: few; CDR3 protein: CASSPGWIETQYF; CDR3 DNA: TGTGCCAGCAGTCCGGGTTGGATAGAGACCCAGTACTTC
D gene: TRBD1; J gene: TRBJ1-2; V gene: TRBV5-1; clone size: -; CDR3 protein: CASSAGQGGGYTF; CDR3 DNA: TGCGCCAGCAGCGCGGGACAGGGGGGCGGCTACACCTTC
D gene: TRBD1; J gene: TRBJ1-5; V gene: TRBV6-2/TRBV6-3; clone size: few; CDR3 protein: CASSEDRGQQPQHF; CDR3 DNA: TGTGCCAGCAGTGAGGACAGGGGCCAACAGCCCCAGCATTTT
D gene: TRBD1; J gene: TRBJ1-1; V gene: TRBV29-1; clone size: few; CDR3 protein: CSVAYRGRMNTEAFF; CDR3 DNA: TGCAGCGTAGCCTACAGGGGGCGGATGAACACTGAAGCTTTCTTT
D gene: TRBD2; J gene: TRBJ2-1; V gene: TRBV19; clone size: -; CDR3 protein: CASSVGLAGGGNEQFF; CDR3 DNA: TGTGCCAGTAGTGTCGGACTAGCGGGGGGCGGAAATGAGCAGTTCTTC
D gene: -; J gene: TRBJ1-1; V gene: TRBV30; clone size: few; CDR3 protein: CAWSFLQGSEAFF; CDR3 DNA: TGTGCCTGGAGTTTTCTACAGGGCTCTGAAGCTTTCTTT
D gene: TRBD2; J gene: TRBJ2-1; V gene: TRBV14; clone size: -; CDR3 protein: CASQEVAGSYNEQFF; CDR3 DNA: TGTGCCAGCCAAGAAGTAGCGGGATCCTACAATGAGCAGTTCTTC
D gene: -; J gene: TRBJ2-5; V gene: TRBV29-1; clone size: few; CDR3 protein: CSDSPRGFQETQYF; CDR3 DNA: TGCAGCGACTCCCCCCGGGGCTTTCAAGAGACCCAGTACTTC
D gene: -; J gene: TRBJ2-1; V gene: TRBV6-1; clone size: few; CDR3 protein: CASSPSRGDSYNEQFF; CDR3 DNA: TGTGCCAGCAGCCCGTCGCGAGGTGATTCTTACAATGAGCAGTTCTTC
D gene: TRBD1; J gene: TRBJ2-7; V gene: TRBV5-1; clone size: -; CDR3 protein: CASAATGPYEQYF; CDR3 DNA: TGCGCCAGTGCCGCGACAGGGCCATACGAGCAGTACTTC
D gene: -; J gene: TRBJ1-5; V gene: TRBV28; clone size: many; CDR3 protein: CASSFGVSNQPQHF; CDR3 DNA: TGTGCCAGCAGTTTCGGGGTGAGCAATCAGCCCCAGCATTTT
D gene: -; J gene: TRBJ2-1; V gene: TRBV11-1; clone size: few; CDR3 protein: CASSSPNALPSSYNEQFF; CDR3 DNA: TGTGCCAGCAGCTCGCCTAATGCACTTCCGAGCTCCTACAATGAGCAGTTCTTC
D gene: TRBD1; J gene: TRBJ1-1; V gene: TRBV19; clone size: -; CDR3 protein: CASTRRGVTEAFF; CDR3 DNA: TGTGCCAGTACTCGCAGGGGGGTCACTGAAGCTTTCTTT
D gene: TRBD1; J gene: TRBJ1-1; V gene: TRBV10-3; clone size: -; CDR3 protein: CAISGDRGPNTEAFF; CDR3 DNA: TGTGCCATCAGTGGGGACAGGGGACCTAACACTGAAGCTTTCTTT
D gene: TRBD1; J gene: TRBJ2-2; V gene: TRBV29-1; clone size: few; CDR3 protein: CSARTGAGELFF; CDR3 DNA: TGCAGCGCTCGGACAGGGGCCGGGGAGCTGTTTTTT
D gene: TRBD1; J gene: TRBJ2-5; V gene: TRBV5-1; clone size: -; CDR3 protein: CASSTGEMEETQYF; CDR3 DNA: TGCGCCAGCAGTACAGGGGAGATGGAAGAGACCCAGTACTTC
D gene: TRBD1; J gene: TRBJ2-1; V gene: TRBV6-1; clone size: few; CDR3 protein: CASSTGQEASMEQFF; CDR3 DNA: TGTGCCAGCAGCACCGGACAGGAGGCCTCTATGGAGCAGTTCTTC
D gene: -; J gene: TRBJ2-3; V gene: TRBV5-1; clone size: -; CDR3 protein: CASSLEQGTPDTQYF; CDR3 DNA: TGCGCCAGCAGCTTGGAGCAGGGAACCCCAGATACGCAGTATTTT
D gene: -; J gene: TRBJ2-7; V gene: TRBV4-3; clone size: few; CDR3 protein: CASSQERGNYEQYF; CDR3 DNA: TGCGCCAGCAGCCAAGAAAGGGGAAACTACGAGCAGTACTTC
D gene: -; J gene: TRBJ2-3; V gene: TRBV12-3/TRBV12-4; clone size: many; CDR3 protein: CASSFVLGTGTDTQYF; CDR3 DNA: TGTGCCAGCAGTTTCGTTTTGGGGACCGGCACAGATACGCAGTATTTT
D gene: TRBD1; J gene: TRBJ2-7; V gene: TRBV6-2/TRBV6-3; clone size: -; CDR3 protein: CASTPRTGLSYEQYF; CDR3 DNA: TGTGCCAGCACTCCCAGGACAGGCCTCTCCTACGAGCAGTACTTC
D gene: -; J gene: TRBJ2-1; V gene: TRBV13; clone size: few; CDR3 protein: CASRITRSSYNEQFF; CDR3 DNA: TGTGCCAGCAGAATCACAAGGAGCTCCTACAATGAGCAGTTCTTC
D gene: -; J gene: TRBJ1-2; V gene: TRBV7-2; clone size: -; CDR3 protein: CASSLAQGMDYGYTF; CDR3 DNA: TGTGCCAGCAGCTTAGCTCAGGGGATGGACTATGGCTACACCTTC
D gene: -; J gene: TRBJ2-7; V gene: TRBV20-1; clone size: few; CDR3 protein: CSARDPTGGDEQYF; CDR3 DNA: TGCAGTGCTAGAGATCCAACAGGGGGGGACGAGCAGTACTTC
D gene: TRBD2; J gene: TRBJ2-2; V gene: TRBV20-1; clone size: few; CDR3 protein: CSARRAAGGYTGELFF; CDR3 DNA: TGCAGTGCTAGAAGAGCAGCGGGAGGGTACACCGGGGAGCTGTTTTTT
D gene: TRBD1; J gene: TRBJ1-5; V gene: TRBV20-1; clone size: -; CDR3 protein: CSARDPGTGNQPQHF; CDR3 DNA: TGCAGTGCTAGAGATCCCGGGACAGGGAATCAGCCCCAGCATTTT
D gene: -; J gene: TRBJ2-7; V gene: TRBV7-2; clone size: -; CDR3 protein: CASSLDRSTYEQYF; CDR3 DNA: TGTGCCAGCAGCTTAGACAGATCCACCTACGAGCAGTACTTC
D gene: -; J gene: TRBJ2-7; V gene: TRBV20-1; clone size: -; CDR3 protein: CSAKTSPTYFEQYF; CDR3 DNA: TGCAGTGCTAAAACTAGCCCCACTTATTTCGAGCAGTACTTC
D gene: -; J gene: TRBJ2-5; V gene: TRBV5-1; clone size: -; CDR3 protein: CASSFHMTSGQETQYF; CDR3 DNA: TGCGCCAGCAGCTTCCATATGACAAGCGGCCAAGAGACCCAGTACTTC
D gene: -; J gene: TRBJ1-1; V gene: TRBV20-1; clone size: -; CDR3 protein: CSAKGGRRNTEAFF; CDR3 DNA: TGCAGTGCTAAAGGGGGACGGCGGAACACTGAAGCTTTCTTT
D gene: -; J gene: TRBJ2-6; V gene: TRBV28; clone size: many; CDR3 protein: CASSFVGQFVGPSGANVLTF; CDR3 DNA: TGTGCCAGCAGTTTCGTCGGGCAGTTTGTAGGACCCTCTGGGGCCAACGTCCTGACTTTC